The rows below give T cell receptor beta chains drawn from one sample of a study of cytomegalovirus exposure and HLA in healthy donors. The method was immunoSEQ multiplex PCR; TCRdb's version includes in-frame clones alone and lacks a portion of them. The sample has some 150,000 clones; around 80% are singletons. Sequenced material: PBMCs. These receptors originate from a woman in her forties or fifties in good health and CMV-seronegative. Both conserved end residues are part of each CDR3.

CASSDRPPDTGELFF	TRBV10-1	TRBJ2-2
CASSVGTTTYEQYF	TRBV9	TRBJ2-7
CASSYSRFGEQFF	TRBV6-5	TRBJ2-1
CASSSPQEAQYF	TRBV25-1	TRBJ2-5
CSSSPGELFF	TRBV7-9	TRBJ2-2
CASSLTVLNDEKLFF	TRBV9	TRBJ1-4
CASKVAAPRYGYTF	TRBV28	TRBJ1-2
CASSPQPPTGGFGELFF	TRBV18	TRBJ2-2
CASSQAKGPNEKLFF	TRBV4-2	TRBJ1-4
CASSGYRARGSEAFF	TRBV10-2	TRBJ1-1
CASSSNDRANTGELFF	TRBV7-9	TRBJ2-2
CASSQDPGGLDYGYTF	TRBV4-2	TRBJ1-2
CASSLMSRQGNTIYF	TRBV7-2	TRBJ1-3
CATSRDRYSNQPQHF	TRBV15	TRBJ1-5
CASSLARYRGADTQYF	TRBV7-2	TRBJ2-3
CASSPGTSGMGEQFF	TRBV18	TRBJ2-1
CASSLNGFAEAFF	TRBV5-5	TRBJ1-1
CASTRDRWGNTEAFF	TRBV2	TRBJ1-1
CASSLGPRTGIGKTQYF	TRBV28	TRBJ2-5
CAWLRDSNQPQHF	TRBV30	TRBJ1-5
CASRSTGELFF	TRBV10-1	TRBJ2-2
CASSFTQGRGEKLFF	TRBV5-1	TRBJ1-4
CASSLSGPEQFF	TRBV7-2	TRBJ2-1
CASSAQPGLANEQFF	TRBV7-3	TRBJ2-1
CASSVTGTYTDTQYF	TRBV2	TRBJ2-3
CASTKQAYEQYF	TRBV2	TRBJ2-7
CASTDRNSNQPQHF	TRBV6-1	TRBJ1-5
CASSLDRGPSYEQYF	TRBV7-8	TRBJ2-7